Below are 17 T cell receptor beta chains sequenced from a single sample in a study of cytomegalovirus exposure and HLA in healthy donors. PCR involved 60 Vbeta and 13 Jbeta primers. The data were produced by immunoSEQ multiplex PCR, yet TCRdb's version contains in-frame clones alone and is incomplete. The top ten hold roughly 1.5% of the sample, which has some 56,000 clones, about 80% seen once. The source material was PBMCs. The source is a human donor in good health.

The V gene is TRBV11-2, the J gene TRBJ2-1; D possibly corresponds to TRBD1 (6 bases). Trimming removed 5 bases from V and 4 bases from J, with 15 bases in between. Germline assignment: CDR1 SGHAT and CDR2 FQNNGV. The CDR3 is 15 amino acids. The CDR3 sequence is CASSIRQGSYNEQFF. The CDR3 DNA is TGTGCCAGCAGCATCCGGCAGGGGTCGTACAATGAGCAGTTCTTC.

The chain is built from TRBV5-1 and TRBJ1-2; 8 nucleotides align to TRBD1. CDR3 size: 14 residues. In germline, CDR1 is SGHRS, CDR2 YFSETQ. V lost 0 bases and J lost 8; bases outside the gene matches: 6. The CDR3 DNA is TGCGCCAGCAGCTTGGTGGGGACAGGTCGGGGCTACACCTTC. Amino acids: CASSLVGTGRGYTF. The variable domain in full, with the rest retrieved from reference TRBV5-1 and TRBJ1-2, is KAGVTQTPRYLIKTRGQQVTLSCSPISGHRSVSWYQQTPGQGLQFLFEYFSETQRNKGNFPGRFSGRQFSNSRSEMNVSTLELGDSALYLCASSLVGTGRGYTFGSGTRLTVV.

The chain recombines TRBV6-5 with TRBJ2-3; 8 bases agree with TRBD1. Germline CDR1 MNHEY, CDR2 SVGAGI. The J segment lost 2 bases and the V segment lost 7 bases, leaving 8 bases of the junction unmatched. The CDR3 runs 15 residues. CDR3 region: CASTKDRENTDTQYF. The CDR3 DNA is TGTGCCAGCACCAAGGACAGGGAAAACACAGATACGCAGTATTTT.

The chain is built from TRBV28 and TRBJ2-7, with 8 bases matching TRBD1. Germline V CDR1 and CDR2: MDHEN, SYDVKM. The V and J ends lost 3 bases and 1 base, in that order; junction bases with no gene match: 14. This CDR3 has 18 amino acids. The CDR3 sequence is CASSFLGSDRVFSYEQYF. The CDR3 region has the DNA TGTGCCAGCAGTTTTTTGGGCTCGGACAGGGTGTTTTCCTACGAGCAGTACTTC.

The V gene is TRBV7-9, the J gene TRBJ2-5; 14 nucleotides line up with TRBD2. Trimming cost V 5 bases and J 6 bases; bases outside gene matches: 5. The germline gives CDR1 SEHNR, CDR2 FQNEAQ (reference sequence). The CDR3 runs 15 residues. The CDR3 nucleotides are TGTGCCAGCAGCGCGGGACTAGCGGGAGTACAGACCCAGTACTTC. The encoded protein is CASSAGLAGVQTQYF.

The CDR3 nucleotides are TGTGCCAGCAGCTTAGTATCCTTTCGACAGGGTCTAGCCAAAAACATTCAGTACTTC. It codes for CASSLVSFRQGLAKNIQYF. The V and J genes are TRBV7-9 and TRBJ2-4; TRBD1 aligns across 7 bases. Trimming took 1 base from V and 0 from J; bases not matched to a gene: 12. Germline CDR1 SEHNR, CDR2 FQNEAQ (reference sequence). This CDR3 contains 19 residues.

There are a few counts of this clone. The V gene is TRBV28, the J gene TRBJ1-1; no clear D gene. V lost 10 bases and J lost 5, with 14 bases in between. CDR3 length equals 12 residues. The germline CDR1 and CDR2 sequences are MDHEN and SYDVKM. The CDR3 protein is CAINLAGTEAFF. The CDR3 bases are TGTGCCATCAACCTCGCGGGGACTGAAGCTTTCTTT.

This clone appeared once. The gene calls are TRBV5-8 and TRBJ1-6; D gene unclear. Trimming cost V 2 bases and J 9 bases, with 12 bases left between them. The germline gives CDR1 SGHTS, CDR2 YDEGEE. This CDR3 contains 14 residues. In nucleotides, the CDR3 is TGTGCCAGCAGCTTCGGCCAGGAGGCTTCACCCCTCCACTTT. It yields the protein CASSFGQEASPLHF. Using reference TRBV5-8 and TRBJ1-6 for the parts outside the CDR3, the full variable domain is EAGVTQSPTHLIKTRGQQATLRCSPISGHTSVYWYQQALGLGLQFLLWYDEGEERNRGNFPPRFSGRQFPNYSSELNVNALELEDSALYLCASSFGQEASPLHFGNGTRLTVT.

The V call is TRBV25-1, the J call TRBJ2-3; TRBD2 agrees at 9 bases. The CDR3 length is 13 residues. V lost 8 bases, J lost 6 bases, and 6 bases stayed unmatched. The germline CDR1 and CDR2 sequences are MGHDK and SYGVNS. CDR3 DNA: TGTGCCAGCGGGGCTAGCGGGAAGGATACGCAGTATTTT. Translation gives CASGASGKDTQYF.

V and J are TRBV18 and TRBJ2-1; possible D gene TRBD2, 7 bases. The CDR3 is 15 residues long. V was clipped by 3 bases and J by 3 bases, with 12 bases between them. Germline lookup yields CDR1 KGHSH and CDR2 LQKENI. The CDR3 DNA reads as TGTGCCAGCTCACCGTTGAGGGGGGGCTACAATGAGCAGTTCTTC. This gives the protein CASSPLRGGYNEQFF.

The rearrangement uses TRBV28 and TRBJ1-4; possibly TRBD1 for D (5 bases). CDR3 length equals 16 residues. The germline V gene encodes CDR1 MDHEN and CDR2 SYDVKM. Trimming pared 2 bases from V and 13 bases from J, leaving 23 bases between. CDR3 nucleotide sequence: TGTGCCAGCAGTTTAAGCATACTGGGTCGGGGGTTATTACTGTTTTTT. As protein: CASSLSILGRGLLLFF.

This clone turned up a few times. Relative to the germline gene, one junction end is altered; a read error may explain this. This chain links TRBV7-9 with TRBJ2-1; 8 bases are a match to TRBD1. The CDR3 sequence is 15 residues long. Germline V gene data show CDR1 as SEHNR and CDR2 as FQNEAQ (reference sequence). The DNA of the CDR3 is TGTTCCAGCAGCTTACTGGGACAGGACTACAATGAGCAGTTCTTC. Its protein is CSSSLLGQDYNEQFF.

In nucleotides, the CDR3 is TGTGCCAGCAGCTCAAACAGGAACACTGAAGCTTTCTTT. Translating gives CASSSNRNTEAFF. This chain connects TRBV11-2 to TRBJ1-1; D uncertain. The ends were cut back, 4 bases at V and 1 base at J, with 7 bases in the middle. CDR3 length: 13 residues. CDR1 and CDR2 from the germline V gene are SGHAT and FQNNGV.

This clone was found a few times. The V gene is TRBV29-1, the J gene TRBJ2-1; 8 bases align to TRBD2. The V and J ends lost 6 bases and 9 bases, in that order; junction bases with no gene match: 4. Germline CDR1 is SQVTM and CDR2 is ANQGSEA. This CDR3 has 11 amino acids. Written as DNA, the CDR3 is TGCAGCGTCGCTAGCGGGCCTGAGCAGTTCTTC. It encodes CSVASGPEQFF.

The chain recombines TRBV7-3 with TRBJ2-3, with 14 bases lining up with TRBD2. Per the germline V gene, CDR1 is SGHTA and CDR2 is FQGTGA. The CDR3 sequence is 19 residues long. J gave up 5 bases and V 5 bases, and 15 bases lay outside the gene matches. Here the CDR3 DNA reads TGTGCCAGCAGCGCGACCGGGACTAGCGGGAGATCGGTCGGAGATACGCAGTATTTT. Protein product: CASSATGTSGRSVGDTQYF.

The genes are TRBV2 and TRBJ1-5; 8 bases are shared with TRBD1. After removal of 6 bases from V and 6 bases from J, the junction contained 10 bases not matched to a gene. CDR3 size: 15 residues. Germline CDR1 is SNHLY and CDR2 is FYNNEI. CDR3 coding DNA: TGTGCCAGCAGAGAGACAGGGGAGGGAAGTCAGCCCCAGCATTTT. This gives the protein CASRETGEGSQPQHF.

The chain couples TRBV18 to TRBJ2-1; TRBD2 matches at 13 bases. Germline lookup yields CDR1 KGHSH and CDR2 LQKENI. Losses at the gene ends were 3 bases for V and 4 bases for J; bases not matched to a gene: 6. This CDR3 has 17 amino acids. CDR3 residues: CASSPTSGRTKYNEQFF. DNA of the CDR3: TGTGCCAGCTCACCGACTAGCGGGAGGACCAAATACAATGAGCAGTTCTTC.